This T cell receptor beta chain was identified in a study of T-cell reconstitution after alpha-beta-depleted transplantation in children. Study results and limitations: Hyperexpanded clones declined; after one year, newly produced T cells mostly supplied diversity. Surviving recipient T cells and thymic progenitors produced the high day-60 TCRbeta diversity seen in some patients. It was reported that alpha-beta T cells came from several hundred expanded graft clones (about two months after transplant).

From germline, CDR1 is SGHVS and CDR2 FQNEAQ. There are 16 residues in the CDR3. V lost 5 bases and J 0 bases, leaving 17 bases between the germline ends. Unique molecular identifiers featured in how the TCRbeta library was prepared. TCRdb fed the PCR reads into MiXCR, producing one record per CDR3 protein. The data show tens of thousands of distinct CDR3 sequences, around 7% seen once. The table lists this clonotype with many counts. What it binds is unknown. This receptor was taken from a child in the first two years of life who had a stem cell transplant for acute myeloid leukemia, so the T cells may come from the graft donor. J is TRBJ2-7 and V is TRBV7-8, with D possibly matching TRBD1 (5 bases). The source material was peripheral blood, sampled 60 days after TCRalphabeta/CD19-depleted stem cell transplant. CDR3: CASSPRPSQVSYEQYF. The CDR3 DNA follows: TGTGCCAGCAGCCCGCGCCCCTCACAGGTCTCCTACGAGCAGTACTTC.